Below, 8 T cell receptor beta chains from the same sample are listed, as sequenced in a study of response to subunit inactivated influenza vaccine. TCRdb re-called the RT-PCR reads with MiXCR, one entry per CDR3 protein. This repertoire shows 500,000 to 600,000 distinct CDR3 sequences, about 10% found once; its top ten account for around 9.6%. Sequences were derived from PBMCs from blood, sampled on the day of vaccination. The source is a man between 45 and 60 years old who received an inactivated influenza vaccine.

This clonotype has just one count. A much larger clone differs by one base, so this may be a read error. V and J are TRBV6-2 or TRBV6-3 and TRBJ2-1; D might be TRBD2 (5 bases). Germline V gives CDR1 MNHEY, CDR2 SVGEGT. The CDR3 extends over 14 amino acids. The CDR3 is CAGSYGVQTTEQFF. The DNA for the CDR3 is TGTGCCGGCAGTTACGGGGTTCAAACTACTGAGCAGTTCTTC.

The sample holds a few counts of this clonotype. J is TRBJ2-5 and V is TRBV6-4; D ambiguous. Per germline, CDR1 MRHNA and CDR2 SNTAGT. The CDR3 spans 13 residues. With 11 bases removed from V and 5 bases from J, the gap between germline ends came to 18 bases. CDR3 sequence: CAPGSQPGETQYF. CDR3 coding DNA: TGTGCCCCCGGAAGTCAGCCGGGCGAGACCCAGTACTTC.

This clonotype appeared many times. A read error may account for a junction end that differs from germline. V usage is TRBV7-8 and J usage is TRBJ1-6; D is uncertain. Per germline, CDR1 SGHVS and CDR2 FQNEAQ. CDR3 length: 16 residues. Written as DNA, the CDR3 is TGTGCCAGCAGCTCCGGCGAAGGAAGCTATTATTCACCCCTCCACTTT. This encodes CASSSGEGSYYSPLHF.

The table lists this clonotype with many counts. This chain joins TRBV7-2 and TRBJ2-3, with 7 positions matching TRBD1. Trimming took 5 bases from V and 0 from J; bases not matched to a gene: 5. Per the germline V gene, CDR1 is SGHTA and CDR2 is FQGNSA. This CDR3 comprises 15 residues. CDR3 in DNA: TGTGCCAGCAGCAGAGGGACAGTGAGCACAGATACGCAGTATTTT. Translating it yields CASSRGTVSTDTQYF.

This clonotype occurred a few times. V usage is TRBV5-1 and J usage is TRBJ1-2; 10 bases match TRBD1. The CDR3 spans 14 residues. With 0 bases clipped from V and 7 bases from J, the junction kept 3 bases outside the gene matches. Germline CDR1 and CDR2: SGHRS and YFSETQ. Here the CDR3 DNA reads TGCGCCAGCAGCTTGGGGGACAGGGGCTCTGGCTACACCTTC. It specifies CASSLGDRGSGYTF.

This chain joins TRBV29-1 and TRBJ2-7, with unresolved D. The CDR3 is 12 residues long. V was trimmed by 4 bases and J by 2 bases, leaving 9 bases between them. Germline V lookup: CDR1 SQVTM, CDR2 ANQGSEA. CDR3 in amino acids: CSVAQGTYEQYF. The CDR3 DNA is TGCAGCGTTGCCCAAGGGACCTACGAGCAGTACTTC.

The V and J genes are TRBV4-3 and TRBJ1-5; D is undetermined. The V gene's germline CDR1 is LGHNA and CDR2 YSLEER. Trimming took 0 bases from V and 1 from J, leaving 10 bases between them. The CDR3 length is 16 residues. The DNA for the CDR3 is TGCGCCAGCAGCCAAGATCTTGCCAGGAGCAATCAGCCCCAGCATTTT. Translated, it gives CASSQDLARSNQPQHF.

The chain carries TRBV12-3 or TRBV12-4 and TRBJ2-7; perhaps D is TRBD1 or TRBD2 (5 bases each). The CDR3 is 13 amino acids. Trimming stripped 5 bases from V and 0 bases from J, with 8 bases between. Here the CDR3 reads CASSRDHSYEQYF. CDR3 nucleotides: TGTGCCAGCAGTCGGGACCACTCCTACGAGCAGTACTTC.